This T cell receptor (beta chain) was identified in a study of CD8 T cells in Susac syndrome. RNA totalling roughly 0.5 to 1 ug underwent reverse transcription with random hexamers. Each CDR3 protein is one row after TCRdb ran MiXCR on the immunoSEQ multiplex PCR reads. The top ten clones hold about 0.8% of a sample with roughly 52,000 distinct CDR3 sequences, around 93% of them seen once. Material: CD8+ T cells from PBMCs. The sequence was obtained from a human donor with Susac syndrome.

The CDR3 region has the DNA TGTGCCTGGAGTGTACATGGACACGGACAAGGTCAGCCCCAGCATTTT. This sequence encodes CAWSVHGHGQGQPQHF. The V call is TRBV30, the J call TRBJ1-5, with TRBD1 as a possible D gene (5 bases). Germline loops: CDR1 GTSNPN, CDR2 SVGIG (reference sequence). The V end was cut by 0 bases, the J end by 6 bases, with 18 bases between. The length of the CDR3 is 16 residues.